These 11 T cell receptor beta chains originate from one sample sequenced in a study of blood T cell repertoires in COVID-19. Assay: immunoSEQ multiplex PCR; the TCRdb copy retains only in-frame clones and omits some. The repertoire holds around 350,000 clones, with more than 75% as singletons. Sequenced: peripheral blood. These receptors all stem from a human donor in a cohort sampled during active COVID-19.

This clone was recorded at least ten times. The chain recombines TRBV4-1 with TRBJ1-2; D ambiguous. Trimming cost V 0 bases and J 8 bases, with 4 bases left between them. CDR1 and CDR2 (germline): MGHRA, YSYEKL. The CDR3 runs 11 residues. The CDR3 spells CASSQDGGYTF. CDR3 DNA sequence: TGCGCCAGCAGCCAAGACGGGGGCTACACCTTC.

The chain recombines TRBV28 with TRBJ2-1; 11 nucleotides line up with TRBD2. This CDR3 region has 16 residues. After removal of 7 bases from V and 3 bases from J, the junction contained 8 bases not matched to a gene. The germline V gene encodes CDR1 MDHEN and CDR2 SYDVKM. CDR3 sequence (DNA): TGTGCCAGCACCCCCCGACTAGCGGGAATCTACAATGAGCAGTTCTTC. Protein: CASTPRLAGIYNEQFF.

The chain carries TRBV9 and TRBJ2-7; tentative D call: TRBD2 (5 bases). The germline V gene encodes CDR1 SGDLS and CDR2 YYNGEE. Trimming removed 5 bases at V and 6 bases at J, with 27 bases between. CDR3 length equals 17 residues. The CDR3 region has the DNA TGTGCCAGCAGTCCTTACCCGATGCAGGAGGTTCTTCCCGAGCAGTACTTC. This encodes CASSPYPMQEVLPEQYF. Together with reference TRBV9 and TRBJ2-7, the CDR3 gives the full variable domain: DSGVTQTPKHLITATGQRVTLRCSPRSGDLSVYWYQQSLDQGLQFLIQYYNGEERAKGNILERFSAQQFPDLHSELNLSSLELGDSALYFCASSPYPMQEVLPEQYFGPGTRLTVT.

The chain employs TRBV19 and TRBJ1-4, with 8 bases lining up with TRBD1. The germline gives CDR1 LNHDA, CDR2 SQIVND (reference sequence). The CDR3 is made up of 16 amino acids. Trimming took 5 bases from V and 8 from J; bases not matched to a gene: 13. The CDR3 DNA follows: TGTGCCAGTAGTTCGCCCCGGACAGGGTCCTTGGAAAAACTGTTTTTT. As protein: CASSSPRTGSLEKLFF.

The V call is TRBV5-4, the J call TRBJ1-2, with a tentative D call TRBD1 (5 bases). V lost 6 bases, J lost 8 bases, and 17 bases lay in between. The CDR3 runs 13 residues. The germline CDR1 and CDR2 sequences are SGHNT and YYREEE (reference sequence). CDR3 in amino acids: CASTRTQRYGYTF. The CDR3 region has the DNA TGTGCCAGCACCCGGACACAACGGTACGGCTACACCTTC.

The gene calls are TRBV30 and TRBJ2-5; D not resolved. This CDR3 region has 14 residues. The V end was cut by 2 bases, the J end by 5 bases, with 15 bases between. Germline CDR1 and CDR2: GTSNPN and SVGIG (reference sequence). The CDR3 sequence: CAWSPPLGFETQYF. The CDR3, as DNA: TGTGCCTGGAGTCCCCCTCTAGGTTTCGAGACCCAGTACTTC. Drawing the rest from reference TRBV30 and TRBJ2-5, the complete variable domain is SQTIHQWPATLVQPVGSPLSLECTVEGTSNPNLYWYRQAAGRGLQLLFYSVGIGQISSEVPQNLSASRPQDRQFILSSKKLLLSDSGFYLCAWSPPLGFETQYFGPGTRLLVL.

V is TRBV7-3 and J is TRBJ2-1; TRBD2 agrees at 8 bases. The V gene end was trimmed by 5 bases and the J gene end by 0 bases; junction bases not matched to a gene: 6. The CDR3 has 16 residues. Germline-derived CDR1 and CDR2 are SGHTA and FQGTGA. DNA of the CDR3: TGTGCCAGCAGCCCCCATAGCGGGGACTCCTACAATGAGCAGTTCTTC. Its translation: CASSPHSGDSYNEQFF.

This chain links TRBV19 with TRBJ1-1, with D maybe TRBD1 (6 bases). Trimming pared 5 bases from V and 4 bases from J, leaving 14 bases between. The CDR3 contains 14 residues. The germline V gene has CDR1 LNHDA and CDR2 SQIVND (reference sequence). The CDR3 nucleotides are TGTGCCAGTAGTTCGACAGGATTCACCACTGAAGCTTTCTTT. Its protein product is CASSSTGFTTEAFF.

The table lists this clone with a count of one. The chain combines TRBV28 with TRBJ2-2; 7 nucleotides agree with TRBD2. Germline V gene sequence: CDR1 MDHEN, CDR2 SYDVKM. This CDR3 has 16 residues. The junction had 8 bases not matched to a gene; V was cut back by 5 bases and J by 2 bases. As DNA, the CDR3 is TGTGCCAGCAGTCGAATCACTAGCGTAAACACCGGGGAGCTGTTTTTT. Encoded protein: CASSRITSVNTGELFF. The full variable domain, its missing parts supplied by reference TRBV28 and TRBJ2-2, is DVKVTQSSRYLVKRTGEKVFLECVQDMDHENMFWYRQDPGLGLRLIYFSYDVKMKEKGDIPEGYSVSREKKERFSLILESASTNQTSMYLCASSRITSVNTGELFFGEGSRLTVL.

The sample holds one count of this clone. V usage is TRBV19 and J usage is TRBJ1-2; 7 bases align to TRBD1. Germline V gives CDR1 LNHDA, CDR2 SQIVND (reference sequence). The CDR3 is made up of 17 amino acids. The V gene end was trimmed by 3 bases and the J gene end by 4 bases; junction bases not matched to a gene: 14. CDR3 coding DNA: TGTGCCAGTAGTATTTTGGGGCAGGGGGAATTCGGCTATGGCTACACCTTC. Translation gives CASSILGQGEFGYGYTF.

This chain connects TRBV28 to TRBJ1-1; maybe TRBD1 (5 bases). Trimming removed 3 bases from V and 5 bases from J, with 13 bases in between. The CDR3 totals 14 residues. From germline, CDR1 is MDHEN and CDR2 SYDVKM. The chain's CDR3 is CASSFEGRRTEAFF. CDR3 bases: TGTGCCAGCAGTTTTGAGGGGAGGAGGACTGAAGCTTTCTTT. Complete variable domain (other parts from reference TRBV28 and TRBJ1-1): DVKVTQSSRYLVKRTGEKVFLECVQDMDHENMFWYRQDPGLGLRLIYFSYDVKMKEKGDIPEGYSVSREKKERFSLILESASTNQTSMYLCASSFEGRRTEAFFGQGTRLTVV.